This T cell receptor (beta chain) was recorded in a study of early T cells in non-severe SARS-CoV-2 infection. Looking at the study overall: Investigators sequenced bulk RNA drawn from unsorted whole blood, and chains remained unpaired. General study findings and limits: In VDJdb matching, anti-spike CD8 responses were favored while private and CD4 specificities went missing.

As part of library construction, unique molecular identifiers were attached to individual cDNA molecules. TCRdb re-called the 5' RACE reads through MiXCR, storing one row per CDR3 protein. The profile shows fewer than 120,000 distinct CDR3 sequences, approximately 12% of them singletons. Trimming took off 5 bases at V and 0 bases at J, with 13 bases between the two ends. CDR1 is MNHNS and CDR2 is SASEGT in the germline V gene. This CDR3 region has 15 residues. Worth noting for this clonotype: Its antigen is still unknown.

This sequence was found in an adult who was a healthcare worker with PCR-confirmed SARS-CoV-2 infection or an uninfected control (not recorded which). V and J are TRBV6-1 and TRBJ1-1; the D is unclear. Sequenced material: whole blood, taken at baseline. This CDR3 is CASSPRPSLNTEAFF. The DNA of the CDR3 is TGTGCCAGCAGTCCCAGACCTTCATTGAACACTGAAGCTTTCTTT.